The 16 T cell receptor beta chains presented below share a single source sample, sequenced in a study of blood T cell repertoires in COVID-19. Repertoires were generated with immunoSEQ multiplex PCR, while TCRdb's copy carries only in-frame clones and drops some. The sample yields 100,000 to 120,000 clones, approximately 90% seen once. Material: peripheral blood. These TCRs come from a woman between 45 and 60 years old with acute or convalescent COVID-19.

The chain couples TRBV5-1 to TRBJ2-7, with 11 bases lining up with TRBD1. Germline trimming cut 0 bases from V and 6 bases from J; bases unmatched to any gene: 2. Germline CDR1 reads SGHRS; CDR2 reads YFSETQ. The CDR3 is made up of 14 amino acids. This CDR3 reads CASSLGDRGSEQYF. The CDR3 DNA is TGCGCCAGCAGCTTGGGGGACAGGGGGTCCGAGCAGTACTTC.

The DNA for the CDR3 is TGTGCCAGTAGTATCGAGTCTAACTATGGCTACACCTTC. This translates into CASSIESNYGYTF. The rearrangement joins TRBV19 to TRBJ1-2; no clear D. The CDR3 covers 13 residues. V was clipped by 3 bases and J by 0 bases, with 5 bases between them. The germline CDR1 and CDR2 sequences are LNHDA and SQIVND (reference sequence).

The J gene is TRBJ2-7, the V gene TRBV5-1; the match to TRBD2 covers 13 bases. The CDR3 is 16 residues long. From germline, CDR1 is SGHRS and CDR2 YFSETQ. V shed 6 bases, J shed 7 bases, and the junction held 13 bases outside the gene matches. CDR3 bases: TGCGCCAGCAAATCAAATGCGGGACTAGCGGGATATGAGCAGTACTTC. Translation gives CASKSNAGLAGYEQYF. Full variable domain (rest looked up from reference TRBV5-1 and TRBJ2-7): KAGVTQTPRYLIKTRGQQVTLSCSPISGHRSVSWYQQTPGQGLQFLFEYFSETQRNKGNFPGRFSGRQFSNSRSEMNVSTLELGDSALYLCASKSNAGLAGYEQYFGPGTRLTVT.

The rearrangement joins TRBV28 to TRBJ2-1, with 8 bases that match TRBD2. Germline CDR1 and CDR2: MDHEN and SYDVKM. The CDR3 covers 16 residues. V trimming: 5 bases; J trimming: 4 bases; junction bases outside the gene matches: 10. CDR3 loop: CASSGTGTRRYNEQFF. As DNA, the CDR3 is TGTGCCAGCAGTGGAACCGGGACTAGGAGATACAATGAGCAGTTCTTC.

V is TRBV6-2 or TRBV6-3 and J is TRBJ2-5, with 7 bases fitting TRBD2. Germline V lookup: CDR1 MNHEY, CDR2 SVGEGT. The junction had 0 bases not matched to a gene; V was cut back by 4 bases and J by 4 bases. The CDR3 runs 12 residues. The CDR3 DNA sequence: TGTGCCAGCAGTTCGGGGGGAGAGACCCAGTACTTC. Amino acid sequence: CASSSGGETQYF.

The rearrangement uses TRBV6-5 and TRBJ2-7; D possibly corresponds to TRBD2 (6 bases). Trimming pared 6 bases from V and 4 bases from J, leaving 16 bases between. This CDR3 is 14 amino acids long. The germline gives CDR1 MNHEY, CDR2 SVGAGI. The chain's CDR3 is CASRPGLRAYEQYF. CDR3 DNA sequence: TGTGCCAGCAGGCCGGGACTGCGGGCGTACGAGCAGTACTTC.

The rearrangement links TRBV21-1 to TRBJ2-1; the D call in the table, TRBD2, was not verified against the DNA. TRBV21-1 is classified as a pseudogene. The CDR3 has 22 amino acids. This chain's CDR3 is CASSKEGPAVGLVTFEDNEQFF. CDR3 nucleotides: TGTGCCAGCAGCAAAGAGGGACCGGCCGTGGGACTAGTTACCTTCGAAGACAATGAGCAGTTCTTC.

This clone appeared a few times. This chain uses TRBV3-1 (or the pseudogene TRBV3-2) with TRBJ2-1; 13 bases map to TRBD2. The CDR3 spans 14 residues. CDR1 and CDR2 from the germline V gene are LGHDT and YNNKEL (reference sequence). Losses at the gene ends were 4 bases for V and 9 bases for J; bases not matched to a gene: 3. Here the CDR3 DNA reads TGTGCCAGCAGCCCGCGGACTAGCGGGAGTGAGCAGTTCTTC. It is translated as CASSPRTSGSEQFF.

The chain links TRBV21-1 to TRBJ1-1; the D call of TRBD1 is as the table states it, not checked on the DNA. TRBV21-1 is recorded as a pseudogene. The CDR3 spans 15 residues. The CDR3 is CASSNLTGMNTEAFF. The CDR3 nucleotides are TGTGCCAGCAGCAACTTGACAGGGATGAACACTGAAGCTTTCTTT.

The chain joins TRBV3-1 (or the pseudogene TRBV3-2) to TRBJ1-4; 10 bases align to TRBD1. V was pared by 3 bases and J by 13 bases, with 8 bases of the junction left unmatched. The germline V gene encodes CDR1 LGHDT and CDR2 YNNKEL (reference sequence). CDR3 length equals 14 residues. This chain's CDR3 is CASSHRRGDRGLFF. CDR3 in DNA: TGTGCCAGCAGCCACCGGAGGGGGGACAGGGGACTGTTTTTT.

This clone was found a few times. The chain has TRBV28 and TRBJ2-3; 11 bases are a match to TRBD2. Unmatched junction bases numbered 10, after V lost 3 bases and J lost 5 bases. Looked up from germline, CDR1 is MDHEN and CDR2 is SYDVKM. The CDR3 covers 17 residues. The CDR3 nucleotides read TGTGCCAGCAGTTTGGGGCTAGCGGGAGGAGGGAGAGATACGCAGTATTTT. Its translation: CASSLGLAGGGRDTQYF.

The chain couples TRBV4-2 to TRBJ2-1; TRBD2 aligns across 8 bases. The CDR3 is 18 residues long. Trimming at V came to 0 bases and at J to 4 bases, leaving 11 bases not matched to a gene. Germline V CDR1 and CDR2: LGHNA, YNFKEQ. The CDR3 DNA is TGTGCCAGCAGCCAAGAGAAAAGCGGGAGTGGCCGGTACAATGAGCAGTTCTTC. As protein: CASSQEKSGSGRYNEQFF.

V and J are TRBV28 and TRBJ2-7; 8 positions agree with TRBD1. Trimming cost V 6 bases and J 4 bases; bases outside gene matches: 11. The CDR3 is 15 amino acids. Looked up from germline, CDR1 is MDHEN and CDR2 is SYDVKM. The CDR3, as DNA: TGTGCCAGCAGCCCCGACAGGGGAGGATTTTACGAGCAGTACTTC. Translated: CASSPDRGGFYEQYF.

The chain joins TRBV7-2 to TRBJ1-5; D call uncertain. The CDR3 has 12 residues. V was cut by 5 bases and J by 3 bases, with 5 bases left in between. Per the germline V gene, CDR1 is SGHTA and CDR2 is FQGNSA. This CDR3 reads CASSPFNQPQHF. CDR3 DNA sequence: TGTGCCAGCAGCCCGTTCAATCAGCCCCAGCATTTT.

V gene TRBV19 combines with J gene TRBJ1-2; possible D gene TRBD1, 5 bases. CDR3 size: 14 residues. Germline CDR1 and CDR2: LNHDA and SQIVND (reference sequence). Trimming pared 6 bases from V and 6 bases from J, leaving 17 bases between. CDR3 bases: TGTGCCAGTAGCCCTCGGGGGGGGGTAAATGGCTACACCTTC. Its translation is CASSPRGGVNGYTF.

The J gene is TRBJ2-2, the V gene TRBV18; TRBD2 is a possible D gene (6 bases). From germline, CDR1 is KGHSH and CDR2 LQKENI. Trimming cost V 3 bases and J 2 bases, with 10 bases left between them. The CDR3 contains 15 residues. CDR3 sequence: CASSPGTLNTGELFF. CDR3 nucleotide sequence: TGTGCCAGCTCACCCGGGACTCTTAACACCGGGGAGCTGTTTTTT.